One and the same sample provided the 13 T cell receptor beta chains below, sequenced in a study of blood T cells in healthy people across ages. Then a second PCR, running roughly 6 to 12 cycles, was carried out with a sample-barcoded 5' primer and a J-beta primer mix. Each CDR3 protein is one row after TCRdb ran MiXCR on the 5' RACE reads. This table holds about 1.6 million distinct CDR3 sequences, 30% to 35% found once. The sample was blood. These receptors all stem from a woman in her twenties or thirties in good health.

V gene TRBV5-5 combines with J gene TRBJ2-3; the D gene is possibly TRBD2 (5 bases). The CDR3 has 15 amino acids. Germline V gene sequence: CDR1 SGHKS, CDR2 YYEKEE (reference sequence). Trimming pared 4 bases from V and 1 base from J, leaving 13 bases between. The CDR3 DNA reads TGTGCCAGCAGCCTGCGGTGGGGAGGCACAGATACGCAGTATTTT. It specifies CASSLRWGGTDTQYF.

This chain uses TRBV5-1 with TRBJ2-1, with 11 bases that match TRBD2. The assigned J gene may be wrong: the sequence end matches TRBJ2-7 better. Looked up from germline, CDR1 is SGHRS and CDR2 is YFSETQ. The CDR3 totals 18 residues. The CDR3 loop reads CASSLELAGVTPSYEQYF. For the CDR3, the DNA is TGCGCCAGCAGCTTGGAACTAGCGGGAGTTACCCCATCCTACGAGCAGTACTTC.

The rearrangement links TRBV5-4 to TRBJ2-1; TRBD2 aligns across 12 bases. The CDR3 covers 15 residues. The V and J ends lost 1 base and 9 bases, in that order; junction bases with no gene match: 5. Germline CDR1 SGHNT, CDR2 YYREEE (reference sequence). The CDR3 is CASSLNLAGGGEQFF. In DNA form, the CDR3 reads TGTGCCAGCAGCTTGAACCTAGCGGGAGGGGGTGAGCAGTTCTTC.

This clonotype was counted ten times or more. This CDR3 reads CASSLGTGDSQYF. CDR3 sequence (DNA): TGTGCCAGCAGCTTGGGGACAGGGGATAGTCAGTACTTC. The V and J genes are TRBV5-6 and TRBJ2-4; 9 bases are shared with TRBD1. V gave up 0 bases and J gave up 12 bases; unmatched junction bases: 4. The CDR3 runs to 13 residues. Germline assignment: CDR1 SGHDT and CDR2 YYEEEE.

CDR3: CASSSPTWREGSYEQYF. CDR3 DNA sequence: TGTGCCAGCAGCTCCCCTACGTGGAGGGAGGGTTCCTACGAGCAGTACTTC. This chain links TRBV6-1 with TRBJ2-7; 7 nucleotides match TRBD2. The CDR3 consists of 17 residues. Germline V gene sequence: CDR1 MNHNS, CDR2 SASEGT. The trim removed 6 bases at V and 1 base at J, leaving 15 bases unmatched.

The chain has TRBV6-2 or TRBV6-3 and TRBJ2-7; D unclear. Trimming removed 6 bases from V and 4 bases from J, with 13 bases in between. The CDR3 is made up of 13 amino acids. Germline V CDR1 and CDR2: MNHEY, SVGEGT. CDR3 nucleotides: TGTGCCAGCAGCCCGCCATGGCGTTACGAGCAGTACTTC. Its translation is CASSPPWRYEQYF.

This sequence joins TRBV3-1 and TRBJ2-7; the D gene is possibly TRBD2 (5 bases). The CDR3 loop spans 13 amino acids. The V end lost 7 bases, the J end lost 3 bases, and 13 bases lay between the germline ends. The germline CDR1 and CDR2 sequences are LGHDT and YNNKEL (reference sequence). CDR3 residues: CASKRSDVYEQYF. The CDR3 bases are TGTGCCAGCAAACGTAGCGATGTCTACGAGCAGTACTTC.

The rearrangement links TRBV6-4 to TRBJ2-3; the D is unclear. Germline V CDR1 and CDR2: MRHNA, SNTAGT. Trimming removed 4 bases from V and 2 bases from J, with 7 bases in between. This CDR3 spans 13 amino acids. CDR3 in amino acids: CASSASDTDTQYF. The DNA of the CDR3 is TGTGCCAGCAGTGCCAGCGACACAGATACGCAGTATTTT.

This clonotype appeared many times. The CDR3 coding sequence is TGTGCCAGCAGCCAAGATCACGGCACAGATACGCAGTATTTT. Protein sequence: CASSQDHGTDTQYF. This chain uses TRBV4-2 with TRBJ2-3, with unresolved D. Trimming took off 0 bases at V and 1 base at J, with 5 bases between the two ends. CDR1 and CDR2 (germline): LGHNA, YNFKEQ. This CDR3 has 14 amino acids.

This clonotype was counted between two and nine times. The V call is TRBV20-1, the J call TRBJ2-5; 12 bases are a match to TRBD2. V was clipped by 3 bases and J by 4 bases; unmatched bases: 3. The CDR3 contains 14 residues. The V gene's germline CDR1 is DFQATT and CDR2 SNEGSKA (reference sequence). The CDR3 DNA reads TGCAGTGCTAGGGCTAGCGGGAGGGGAGAGACCCAGTACTTC. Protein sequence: CSARASGRGETQYF.

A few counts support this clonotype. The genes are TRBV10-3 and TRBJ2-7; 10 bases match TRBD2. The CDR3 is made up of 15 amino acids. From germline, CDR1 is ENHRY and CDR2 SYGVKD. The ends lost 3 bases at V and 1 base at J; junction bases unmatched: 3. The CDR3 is CAISEGLAASYEQYF. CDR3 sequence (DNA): TGTGCCATCAGTGAAGGACTAGCGGCTTCCTACGAGCAGTACTTC.

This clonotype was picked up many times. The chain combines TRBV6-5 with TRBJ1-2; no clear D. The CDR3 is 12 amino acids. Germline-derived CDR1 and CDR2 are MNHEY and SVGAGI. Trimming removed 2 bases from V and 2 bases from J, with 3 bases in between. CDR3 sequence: CASSYSNYGYTF. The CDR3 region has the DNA TGTGCCAGCAGTTACAGCAACTATGGCTACACCTTC.

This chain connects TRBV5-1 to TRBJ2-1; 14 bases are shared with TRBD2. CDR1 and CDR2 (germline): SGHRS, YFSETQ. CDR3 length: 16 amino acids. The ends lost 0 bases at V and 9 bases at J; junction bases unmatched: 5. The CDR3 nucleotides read TGCGCCAGCAGCTTGGTGGGGGGACTAGCGGGAGTTGAGCAGTTCTTC. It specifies CASSLVGGLAGVEQFF.